The clone carrying this TCR beta chain was seen ten or more times. As yet, its antigen is unknown. Donors were systemically healthy Caucasian individuals from Russia aged roughly 6 to 100 years. This entry comes from a study of blood T cells in healthy people across ages. Study-level background: Capturing about one barcoded beta molecule per two T cells was achieved by template switching.

A second about 7 to 12 cycle PCR used barcoded and J-beta primers. Each cDNA molecule carried a tag from a template-switch adaptor that contained 12 random nucleotides. TCRdb fed the 5' RACE reads into MiXCR, producing one record per CDR3 protein. The sample includes about 1,800,000 distinct CDR3 sequences, about 28% seen only once; the top ten take 7.7%. Points from the study as a whole: Measured against age, TCR beta diversity per million T cells decreased in a roughly linear manner.

The CDR3 extends over 13 amino acids. Germline lookup yields CDR1 DFQATT and CDR2 SNEGSKA (reference sequence). Deletions cut 2 bases from V and 0 bases from J, with 6 bases between. The chain combines TRBV20-1 with TRBJ2-3, with a weak D call TRBD1 (5 bases). The sequence was obtained from a woman aged 25 to 45 in good health. Sequencing was carried out using blood. This chain's CDR3 is CSARRQSTDTQYF. In DNA, the CDR3 is TGCAGTGCTAGACGACAGAGCACAGATACGCAGTATTTT.